One TCR beta chain is described in this entry. This specimen comes from a study of shared clonotypes between healthy human individuals. Sequenced by immunoSEQ multiplex PCR; TCRdb stores in-frame clones only, minus some. The table has some 1.5 million clones, roughly 96% seen once; the top ten hold roughly 1.2%. The germline V and J ends were trimmed by 2 bases and 4 bases, with 8 bases remaining between them. CDR3 length: 13 amino acids. Germline-derived CDR1 and CDR2 are KGHSH and LQKENI. The receptor was derived from a man aged 25-45 years in good health. Sequences were obtained from naive CD4+ T cells sorted from blood. The sample's subset: CD45RA+ positively selected. The chain couples TRBV18 to TRBJ1-2; D remains unclear. CDR3 protein: CASSPAAVYGYTF. The CDR3 DNA is TGTGCCAGCTCACCAGCGGCAGTCTATGGCTACACCTTC.